Each of the 2 T cell receptor beta chains below was sequenced from the same sample in a study of graft-versus-host responses after intestinal transplantation. Antigens for these TCRs are unknown. Profiling relied on immunoSEQ multiplex PCR, and the TCRdb table lists in-frame clones only, not all of them. The sample contains about 88,000 clones, approximately 90% of which appear only once. The starting material was unstimulated CD4+ T cells sorted from spleen or lymph node cells, obtained before transplant. Every receptor here comes from a human donor who was the organ donor for an intestinal transplant.

The rearrangement uses TRBV5-4 and TRBJ1-3; TRBD1 might be the D (6 bases). The V gene lost 1 base and the J gene lost 2 bases, with 10 bases spanning the gap. This CDR3 is 15 amino acids long. From germline, CDR1 is SGHNT and CDR2 YYREEE (reference sequence). The CDR3 bases are TGTGCCAGCAGCTTGCGGGACAATCCTGGAAACACCATATATTTT. Its protein product is CASSLRDNPGNTIYF. The full variable domain, its missing parts supplied by reference TRBV5-4 and TRBJ1-3, is ETGVTQSPTHLIKTRGQQVTLRCSSQSGHNTVSWYQQALGQGPQFIFQYYREEENGRGNFPPRFSGLQFPNYSSELNVNALELDDSALYLCASSLRDNPGNTIYFGEGSWLTVV.

The chain combines TRBV7-9 with TRBJ1-1, with 7 bases matching TRBD1. The CDR3 is 15 amino acids. CDR1 SEHNR and CDR2 FQNEAQ come from the germline V gene (reference sequence). Trimming removed 2 bases from V and 5 bases from J; junction bases left unmatched: 8. CDR3 protein: CASSLRQGVGTEAFF. CDR3 DNA sequence: TGTGCCAGCAGCTTACGCCAGGGGGTGGGTACTGAAGCTTTCTTT. The variable domain in full, with the rest retrieved from reference TRBV7-9 and TRBJ1-1, is DTGVSQNPRHKITKRGQNVTFRCDPISEHNRLYWYRQTLGQGPEFLTYFQNEAQLEKSRLLSDRFSAERPKGSFSTLEIQRTEQGDSAMYLCASSLRQGVGTEAFFGQGTRLTVV.